This T cell receptor beta chain came from a study of technical replicates of blood from a few donors. Sequencing used immunoSEQ multiplex PCR; TCRdb keeps in-frame clones, though not all of them. The table includes 75,000 or so clones, more than 85% detected once. V lost 4 bases to trimming and J lost 4 bases; unmatched junction nucleotides: 4. In germline, CDR1 is SGHAT, CDR2 FQNNGV. The length of the CDR3 is 14 residues. The specimen was T cells isolated from PBMCs. The clonotype comes from a human donor in good health. The chain is built from TRBV11-2 and TRBJ2-1, with 7 bases that match TRBD2. The CDR3 sequence: CASSWVAGYNEQFF. The CDR3, as DNA: TGTGCCAGCAGCTGGGTAGCGGGTTACAATGAGCAGTTCTTC.